The next 6 T cell receptor beta chains were all read from a single sample in a study of cytomegalovirus exposure and HLA in healthy donors. The PCR was carried out with 60 Vbeta primers and 13 Jbeta primers. Sequenced by immunoSEQ multiplex PCR; TCRdb stores in-frame clones only, minus some. This table has 90,000 or so clones, roughly 80% appearing once. Sequenced: PBMCs. Source of these receptors: a woman aged 45-59 years in good health and CMV-seropositive.

The chain employs TRBV5-1 and TRBJ1-1; 9 bases map to TRBD1. From germline, CDR1 is SGHRS and CDR2 YFSETQ. The CDR3 runs to 16 residues. J lost 2 bases, V lost 4 bases, and 9 bases had no gene match. CDR3 amino acids: CASSPSGQGSNTEAFF. CDR3 DNA: TGCGCCAGCAGCCCTAGCGGACAGGGGTCAAACACTGAAGCTTTCTTT.

This clone has a single count. The chain's CDR3 is CASMQEARNQPQHF. CDR3 nucleotide sequence: TGTGCCAGCATGCAGGAGGCCCGCAATCAGCCCCAGCATTTT. This sequence joins TRBV2 and TRBJ1-5; no reliable D call. Germline-derived CDR1 and CDR2 are SNHLY and FYNNEI. The CDR3 sequence is 14 residues long. Trimming shortened V by 7 bases and J by 2 bases, and 12 bases separated the two germline ends. The variable domain in full, with the rest retrieved from reference TRBV2 and TRBJ1-5, is EPEVTQTPSHQVTQMGQEVILRCVPISNHLYFYWYRQILGQKVEFLVSFYNNEISEKSEIFDDQFSVERPDGSNFTLKIRSTKLEDSAMYFCASMQEARNQPQHFGDGTRLSIL.

This chain joins TRBV18 and TRBJ2-7, with D maybe TRBD1 (5 bases). In germline, CDR1 is KGHSH, CDR2 LQKENI. The CDR3 covers 14 residues. V lost 2 bases to trimming and J lost 7 bases, with 15 bases between them. CDR3 coding DNA: TGTGCCAGCTCACCAATAGGCAGGGTCGAGGAGCAGTACTTC. Translating it yields CASSPIGRVEEQYF.

This clone occurred a few times. A far larger clone is one base from this, pointing to a likely read error. This sample also contains other DNA sequences that code for the same CDR3. The chain has TRBV10-2 and TRBJ1-2; tentative D call: TRBD1 (5 bases). Germline-derived CDR1 and CDR2 are WSHSY and SAAADI. With 3 bases removed from V and 4 bases from J, the gap between germline ends came to 15 bases. The CDR3 has 15 amino acids. CDR3 coding DNA: TGCGCCAGCAGTGATACACCCGACAGCCCCTATGGCTACACCTTC. It encodes CASSDTPDSPYGYTF.

The count of this clone is one. V gene TRBV7-9 combines with J gene TRBJ1-1, with 7 bases aligning to TRBD1. Trimming at V came to 4 bases and at J to 5 bases, leaving 10 bases not matched to a gene. Germline loops: CDR1 SEHNR, CDR2 FQNEAQ (reference sequence). The CDR3 extends over 15 amino acids. The CDR3 loop is CASSSNQGGLTEAFF. CDR3 sequence (DNA): TGTGCCAGCAGCTCCAACCAGGGGGGTTTGACTGAAGCTTTCTTT.

This chain uses TRBV6-5 with TRBJ2-1, with 12 positions matching TRBD2. Germline V lookup: CDR1 MNHEY, CDR2 SVGAGI. V gave up 2 bases and J gave up 4 bases; unmatched junction bases: 0. The CDR3 runs 15 residues. CDR3 DNA sequence: TGTGCCAGCAGTTACGGACTAGCGGGGTACAATGAGCAGTTCTTC. This gives the protein CASSYGLAGYNEQFF.